The rows below give T cell receptor beta chains drawn from one sample of a study of identical twins. Each CDR3 protein is one row after TCRdb ran MiXCR on the 5' RACE reads. The sample carries 1.5 million or so distinct CDR3 sequences, around a third recorded once. Sequencing was carried out using cord blood. These receptors all stem from a newborn girl in good health. The CDR3 runs from the conserved cysteine through the conserved F or W. The D gene is left open where the match is weak. Clone size is given for some rows only: seen once, a few or many times, or a class if the clone is expanded.

d_gene	len	abundance	v_gene	j_gene	CDR3nt	CDR3aa
-	15	-	TRBV28	TRBJ2-7	TGTGCCAGCAGAGTCCAGGGTTCCGGATCCTACGAGCAGTACTTC	CASRVQGSGSYEQYF
TRBD1	15	-	TRBV28	TRBJ2-7	TGTGCCAGCAGTTTATGGGGACAGGCGAAGGTCGAGCAGTACTTC	CASSLWGQAKVEQYF
-	14	-	TRBV27	TRBJ1-6	TGTGCCAGCAGTCCTCGGCGGGATAATTCACCCCTCCACTTT	CASSPRRDNSPLHF
TRBD2	16	-	TRBV20-1	TRBJ2-7	TGCAGTGCTAACCGACTAGCGGGGGGTATCTCCTACGAGCAGTACTTC	CSANRLAGGISYEQYF
-	14	few	TRBV7-2	TRBJ2-7	TGTGCCAGCAGCCCCTTCGGGCGTGAGTACGAGCAGTACTTC	CASSPFGREYEQYF
TRBD2	18	-	TRBV4-1	TRBJ2-4	TGCGCCAGCAGCCAAGGCCGGGTGGGAGGGAGGACCAAAAACATTCAGTACTTC	CASSQGRVGGRTKNIQYF
-	14	-	TRBV20-1	TRBJ2-7	TGCAGTGCTAGGGCCAGAACCCTCCTTTACGAGCAGTACTTC	CSARARTLLYEQYF
TRBD1	13	few	TRBV29-1	TRBJ1-1	TGCAGCGTTGAAGACAGGGGGGGAACTGAAGCTTTCTTT	CSVEDRGGTEAFF
-	13	-	TRBV7-9	TRBJ1-2	TGTGCCAGCAGCTTAAAGGGGACCTATGACTACACCTTC	CASSLKGTYDYTF
-	14	few	TRBV2	TRBJ1-1	TGTGCCAGCAGTGCATGGGGGCGGAACACTGAAGCTTTCTTT	CASSAWGRNTEAFF
TRBD2	14	few	TRBV28	TRBJ2-5	TGTGCCAGCCGCGTGACTAGCGGGATTGAGACCCAGTACTTC	CASRVTSGIETQYF
TRBD2	13	-	TRBV28	TRBJ2-1	TGTGCCAGCGGACTAGCGGACTACAATGAGCAGTTCTTC	CASGLADYNEQFF
TRBD2	14	-	TRBV5-1	TRBJ2-1	TGCGCCAGCAGCCTCGGGACTAGCGGGAGGATTATGTTCTTC	CASSLGTSGRIMFF
TRBD2	14	few	TRBV10-3	TRBJ2-3	TGTGCCATCAAAAAAGCGGGGGCCACAGATACGCAGTATTTT	CAIKKAGATDTQYF
-	14	many	TRBV20-1	TRBJ2-7	TGCAGTGCTAATTACAGGGTAGGGAACTACGAGCAGTACTTC	CSANYRVGNYEQYF
-	16	few	TRBV7-8	TRBJ2-1	TGTGCCAGCAGCTTCCAGGGGGGCCTGTTAAGATTAAAGGAGTTCTTC	CASSFQGGLLRLKEFF